This entry lists 24 T cell receptor beta chains sequenced from one sample in a study of blood T cell repertoires in COVID-19 (dated by TCRdb to 2019 to 2021). Library method: the immunoSEQ multiplex PCR assay. TCRdb re-hosts the immuneACCESS table, in-frame sequences only. Its copies lack some clones; in the studies checked, an unresolved V gene accounts for under half of them, and the cause for the rest is not known. Counted in this sample were 180,000 or so clones; 86% of them appeared once. 10% to 11% of the sample lies in the top ten. The sample was peripheral blood. Receptors were obtained from a woman aged 55-69 years with COVID-19, enrolled during active disease.

The rearrangement uses TRBV11-3 and TRBJ2-7, with 7 bases fitting TRBD2. With 1 base clipped from V and 4 bases from J, the junction kept 7 bases outside the gene matches. This CDR3 is built from 15 residues. From germline, CDR1 is SGHNT and CDR2 YENEEA. CDR3 DNA: TGTGCCAGCAGCTTAGTAGGGCTAGCGGCGTACGAGCAGTACTTC. Translated, it gives CASSLVGLAAYEQYF.

The chain combines TRBV5-1 with TRBJ2-5, with D possibly matching TRBD1 (6 bases). The germline V gene has CDR1 SGHRS and CDR2 YFSETQ. CDR3 size: 18 residues. V dropped 0 bases and J dropped 5 bases, with 23 bases sitting between them. As DNA, the CDR3 is TGCGCCAGCAGCTTGGCCTTTCGACAGGAGGCAAGAAGTGAGACCCAGTACTTC. Amino acid sequence: CASSLAFRQEARSETQYF.

In DNA, the CDR3 is TGTGCCAGCAGCTGGGGGAGGGATCAGCCCCAGCATTTT. Translated, it gives CASSWGRDQPQHF. This rearrangement joins TRBV27 to TRBJ1-5, with TRBD1 as a possible D gene (5 bases). The germline CDR1 and CDR2 sequences are MNHEY and SMNVEV (reference sequence). Trimming shortened V by 6 bases and J by 5 bases, and 11 bases separated the two germline ends. CDR3 length equals 13 residues.

The gene calls are TRBV7-2 and TRBJ1-1; no definite D call. Deletions cut 5 bases from V and 3 bases from J, with 10 bases between. The CDR3 runs 13 residues. Germline CDR1 and CDR2: SGHTA and FQGNSA. For the CDR3, the DNA is TGTGCCAGCAGCCTGTATCGGGACACTGAAGCTTTCTTT. Translation: CASSLYRDTEAFF.

The chain has TRBV30 and TRBJ2-3; 9 bases are shared with TRBD2. V was pared by 5 bases and J by 3 bases, with 9 bases of the junction left unmatched. CDR1 is GTSNPN, CDR2 SVGIG, per germline (reference sequence). The CDR3 spans 15 residues. CDR3 protein: CAWGTSRMGTDTQYF. CDR3 sequence (DNA): TGTGCCTGGGGGACTAGCAGAATGGGGACAGATACGCAGTATTTT.

The count of this clone is one. One junction end disagrees with the germline gene, perhaps due to a read error. Here the CDR3 DNA reads TGCGCCAGCAGACAGGACCGGCACTCCTTTACATTT. Translation: CASRQDRHSFTF. The gene calls are TRBV10-2 and TRBJ1-1; D is possibly TRBD1 (5 bases). This CDR3 contains 12 residues. Germline CDR1 is WSHSY and CDR2 is SAAADI.

The chain recombines TRBV20-1 with TRBJ1-1; tentative D call: TRBD1 (6 bases). V lost 3 bases, J lost 1 base, and 18 bases lay in between. The CDR3 length is 16 residues. Germline values: CDR1 DFQATT, CDR2 SNEGSKA (reference sequence). Here the CDR3 reads CSASHRGAWRNTEAFF. In DNA form, the CDR3 reads TGCAGTGCTAGTCATCGGGGGGCGTGGAGGAACACTGAAGCTTTCTTT.

The table lists this clone with a count of one. The rearrangement links TRBV12-5 to TRBJ2-2; 8 nucleotides align to TRBD2. J was trimmed by 8 bases and V by 2 bases; bases with no gene match: 7. The CDR3 totals 15 residues. Germline CDR1 reads LGHNT; CDR2 reads FRNRAP. CDR3 protein: CASGLPLAGGGELFF. In DNA form, the CDR3 reads TGTGCTAGTGGTTTGCCTCTAGCGGGTGGTGGGGAGCTGTTTTTT.

V usage is TRBV29-1 and J usage is TRBJ2-1, with D uncertain. Germline values: CDR1 SQVTM, CDR2 ANQGSEA. The CDR3 runs 14 residues. The ends were cut back, 0 bases at V and 3 bases at J, with 9 bases in the middle. The CDR3 reads CSVEDYRYYNEQFF. The CDR3 DNA follows: TGCAGCGTTGAAGACTACAGATACTACAATGAGCAGTTCTTC.

The CDR3 DNA is TGCAGCGTAACTAGCGGGACCCCCTACGAGCAGTACTTC. This sequence encodes CSVTSGTPYEQYF. This rearrangement joins TRBV29-1 to TRBJ2-7, with 10 positions matching TRBD2. The junction had 4 bases not matched to a gene; V was cut back by 6 bases and J by 2 bases. The CDR3 is made up of 13 amino acids. Germline V gives CDR1 SQVTM, CDR2 ANQGSEA.

The chain combines TRBV19 with TRBJ2-7, with D possibly being TRBD1 (6 bases). This CDR3 has 13 amino acids. Germline V gene lookup returns CDR1 LNHDA and CDR2 SQIVND (reference sequence). V gave up 9 bases and J gave up 2 bases, with 14 bases separating them. The chain's CDR3 is CASRGRPAYEQYF. In nucleotides, the CDR3 is TGTGCCAGCAGGGGACGTCCAGCCTACGAGCAGTACTTC.

This rearrangement joins TRBV6-2 or TRBV6-3 to TRBJ2-1; 9 nucleotides agree with TRBD1. V lost 6 bases, J lost 5 bases, and 5 bases stayed unmatched. The CDR3 contains 14 residues. CDR1 and CDR2 (germline): MNHEY, SVGEGT. The CDR3 reads CASRYRGLHNEQFF. The CDR3, as DNA: TGTGCCAGCAGGTACAGGGGGCTTCACAATGAGCAGTTCTTC.

The chain employs TRBV18 and TRBJ2-1; the match to TRBD2 covers 9 bases. The V gene's germline CDR1 is KGHSH and CDR2 LQKENI. The V and J ends lost 2 bases and 0 bases, in that order; junction bases with no gene match: 2. The CDR3 runs to 16 residues. CDR3 in DNA: TGTGCCAGCTCACCAGATAGCGGGAGCTCCTACAATGAGCAGTTCTTC. Its translation is CASSPDSGSSYNEQFF. Variable domain in full (rest from reference TRBV18 and TRBJ2-1): NAGVMQNPRHLVRRRGQEARLRCSPMKGHSHVYWYRQLPEEGLKFMVYLQKENIIDESGMPKERFSAEFPKEGPSILRIQQVVRGDSAAYFCASSPDSGSSYNEQFFGPGTRLTVL.

V gene TRBV18 combines with J gene TRBJ2-7; 14 bases are shared with TRBD2. V lost 5 bases, J lost 5 bases, and 5 bases stayed unmatched. The CDR3 is 15 amino acids. Per germline, CDR1 KGHSH and CDR2 LQKENI. The CDR3 region is CASSGLAGGSHEQYF. The DNA for the CDR3 is TGTGCCAGCTCAGGACTAGCGGGAGGATCCCACGAGCAGTACTTC.

This clone was observed a handful of times. V is TRBV4-3 and J is TRBJ2-1; perhaps TRBD2 as D (7 bases). Trimming removed 0 bases at V and 0 bases at J, with 12 bases between. The length of the CDR3 is 17 residues. CDR1 LGHNA and CDR2 YSLEER come from the germline V gene. The CDR3 loop is CASSQDQGTNSYNEQFF. DNA for the CDR3: TGCGCCAGCAGCCAAGATCAGGGGACTAACTCCTACAATGAGCAGTTCTTC.

This chain connects TRBV5-1 to TRBJ2-5, with 10 nucleotides matching TRBD2. V trimming: 0 bases; J trimming: 5 bases; junction bases outside the gene matches: 7. Germline assignment: CDR1 SGHRS and CDR2 YFSETQ. The CDR3 totals 16 residues. CDR3 in DNA: TGCGCCAGCAGCTTGGCGGCTAGCGGGAGAGGGGAGACCCAGTACTTC. It translates to CASSLAASGRGETQYF.

The sample holds a few counts of this clone. The CDR3 protein is CASSLSGEQYF. In DNA form, the CDR3 reads TGTGCCAGCAGCTTATCAGGGGAGCAGTACTTC. V gene TRBV5-6 combines with J gene TRBJ2-7; TRBD1 might be the D (5 bases). The germline gives CDR1 SGHDT, CDR2 YYEEEE. CDR3 size: 11 residues. Trimming shortened V by 2 bases and J by 7 bases, and 7 bases separated the two germline ends. Filled out from reference TRBV5-6 and TRBJ2-7, the complete variable domain reads DAGVTQSPTHLIKTRGQQVTLRCSPKSGHDTVSWYQQALGQGPQFIFQYYEEEERQRGNFPDRFSGHQFPNYSSELNVNALLLGDSALYLCASSLSGEQYFGPGTRLTVT.

This chain joins TRBV10-1 and TRBJ2-3; 10 nucleotides line up with TRBD1. Germline V gene data show CDR1 as WNHNN and CDR2 as SYGVQD (reference sequence). This CDR3 has 16 residues. Losses at the gene ends were 4 bases for V and 4 bases for J; bases not matched to a gene: 8. CDR3 region: CASSADVGQGADTQYF. Written as DNA, the CDR3 is TGCGCCAGCAGTGCGGATGTCGGACAGGGGGCAGATACGCAGTATTTT.

V and J are TRBV2 and TRBJ2-7; a weak D match, TRBD2 (6 bases). Trimming pared 2 bases from V and 6 bases from J, leaving 20 bases between. Germline CDR1 and CDR2: SNHLY and FYNNEI. This CDR3 comprises 16 residues. The CDR3 DNA is TGTGCCAGCAGTGAACGATTGGAGGAGGGGTTGGGCGAGCAGTACTTC. It translates to CASSERLEEGLGEQYF.

This rearrangement joins TRBV11-3 to TRBJ1-1; D gene uncertain. CDR1 and CDR2 from the germline V gene are SGHNT and YENEEA. V was clipped by 1 base and J by 5 bases, with 14 bases between them. The CDR3 extends over 15 amino acids. CDR3 residues: CASSLVSGYRTEAFF. CDR3 coding DNA: TGTGCCAGCAGCTTAGTCTCGGGTTATAGGACTGAAGCTTTCTTT.

The genes are TRBV19 and TRBJ1-2; 8 bases are a match to TRBD1. V lost 4 bases, J lost 4 bases, and 8 bases stayed unmatched. CDR3 length equals 15 residues. From germline, CDR1 is LNHDA and CDR2 SQIVND (reference sequence). CDR3 DNA: TGTGCCAGTAGTACTCGGACAGGGCGACCCTATGGCTACACCTTC. This gives the protein CASSTRTGRPYGYTF.

This clone showed up just a few times. The rearrangement uses TRBV7-9 and TRBJ1-5, with TRBD1 identical over 8 bases. V shed 5 bases, J shed 3 bases, and the junction held 3 bases outside the gene matches. CDR1 is SEHNR, CDR2 FQNEAQ, per germline (reference sequence). The CDR3 covers 14 residues. DNA for the CDR3: TGTGCCAGCAGCGTGGGACAGGCCAATCAGCCCCAGCATTTT. Protein sequence: CASSVGQANQPQHF. The full variable domain, in which reference TRBV7-9 and TRBJ1-5 provide the parts outside the CDR3, is DTGVSQNPRHKITKRGQNVTFRCDPISEHNRLYWYRQTLGQGPEFLTYFQNEAQLEKSRLLSDRFSAERPKGSFSTLEIQRTEQGDSAMYLCASSVGQANQPQHFGDGTRLSIL.

This chain uses TRBV6-6 with TRBJ2-7, with D possibly TRBD2 on 6 matching bases. The CDR3 totals 13 residues. Germline loops: CDR1 MNHNY, CDR2 SVGAGI (reference sequence). V lost 6 bases and J lost 2, with 11 bases in between. As DNA, the CDR3 is TGTGCCAGCAGACTAGCAGAAGCCTACGAGCAGTACTTC. Its translation: CASRLAEAYEQYF.

V usage is TRBV12-3 or TRBV12-4 and J usage is TRBJ2-7; D is possibly TRBD2 (6 bases). With 7 bases removed from V and 6 bases from J, the gap between germline ends came to 13 bases. CDR3 length: 12 amino acids. CDR3 sequence: CASTETSSEQYF. CDR3 sequence (DNA): TGTGCCAGCACCGAGACTAGTTCCGAGCAGTACTTC.